These 9 T cell receptor beta chains were sequenced from one sample in a study of graft-versus-host responses after intestinal transplantation. Their target antigens are unknown. Only in-frame clones appear in the TCRdb table, and some are missing; sequencing was by immunoSEQ multiplex PCR. The table records 84,000 or so clones, just under 95% of them present only once. The sequenced sample was unstimulated CD8+ T cells sorted from spleen or lymph node cells, obtained before transplant. These receptors all stem from a human donor who was the organ donor for an intestinal transplant.

The V call is TRBV6-5, the J call TRBJ2-1, with 8 bases matching TRBD1. Germline V gives CDR1 MNHEY, CDR2 SVGAGI. The trim removed 2 bases at V and 8 bases at J, leaving 5 bases unmatched. The CDR3 spans 14 residues. The CDR3 protein is CASSYEIQGDEQFF. For the CDR3, the DNA is TGTGCCAGCAGTTACGAGATACAGGGGGATGAGCAGTTCTTC.

V and J are TRBV27 and TRBJ2-3; D remains ambiguous. This CDR3 has 11 amino acids. V lost 5 bases, J lost 2 bases, and 2 bases lay in between. Germline assignment: CDR1 MNHEY and CDR2 SMNVEV (reference sequence). The CDR3: CASSHTDTQYF. The DNA for the CDR3 is TGTGCCAGCAGTCACACAGATACGCAGTATTTT.

The rearrangement links TRBV19 to TRBJ1-1, with 7 bases that match TRBD1. V gave up 4 bases and J gave up 2 bases; unmatched junction bases: 7. CDR1 LNHDA and CDR2 SQIVND come from the germline V gene (reference sequence). CDR3 size: 15 residues. The CDR3 protein is CASSTNRGLNTEAFF. CDR3 bases: TGTGCCAGTAGTACGAACAGGGGCCTAAACACTGAAGCTTTCTTT.

V is TRBV5-1 and J is TRBJ1-3, with D possibly TRBD1 on 6 matching bases. The CDR3 runs 16 residues. In germline, CDR1 is SGHRS, CDR2 YFSETQ. Trimming cost V 1 base and J 2 bases, with 13 bases left between them. The CDR3: CASSLFQGSTGNTIYF. The CDR3 DNA reads TGCGCCAGCAGCTTGTTTCAGGGGAGTACTGGAAACACCATATATTTT.

The CDR3 here is CASSLGPQNTIYF. The CDR3 DNA reads as TGTGCCAGCAGCTTAGGTCCACAAAACACCATATATTTT. This sequence joins TRBV7-2 and TRBJ1-3; D is ambiguous. Germline lookup yields CDR1 SGHTA and CDR2 FQGNSA. V lost 1 base, J lost 6 bases, and 7 bases lay in between. The CDR3 has 13 residues. The complete variable domain, with remaining parts taken from reference TRBV7-2 and TRBJ1-3, reads GAGVSQSPSNKVTEKGKDVELRCDPISGHTALYWYRQSLGQGLEFLIYFQGNSAPDKSGLPSDRFSAERTGGSVSTLTIQRTQQEDSAVYLCASSLGPQNTIYFGEGSWLTVV.

The chain joins TRBV25-1 to TRBJ1-3, with unresolved D. This CDR3 spans 13 amino acids. The V end was cut by 3 bases, the J end by 7 bases, with 10 bases between. CDR1 is MGHDK, CDR2 SYGVNS, per germline. In nucleotides, the CDR3 is TGTGCCAGCAGTGACGCGGGTGGGAACACCATATATTTT. It is translated as CASSDAGGNTIYF. The variable domain in full, completed from reference TRBV25-1 and TRBJ1-3, reads EADIYQTPRYLVIGTGKKITLECSQTMGHDKMYWYQQDPGMELHLIHYSYGVNSTEKGDLSSESTVSRIRTEHFPLTLESARPSHTSQYLCASSDAGGNTIYFGEGSWLTVV.

This clone occurred a few times. V gene TRBV5-3 combines with J gene TRBJ2-7, with 8 bases fitting TRBD2. TRBV5-3 is filed as an ORF, its function uncertain. The CDR3 is 13 residues long. The V gene end was trimmed by 3 bases and the J gene end by 2 bases; junction bases not matched to a gene: 1. The CDR3 spells CARSSGRAYEQYF. CDR3 in DNA: TGTGCCAGAAGCTCCGGGAGGGCCTACGAGCAGTACTTC.

This clone appeared a single time. The chain couples TRBV18 to TRBJ1-5; no reliable D call. The CDR3 has 14 residues. V gave up 3 bases and J gave up 5 bases, with 11 bases separating them. Germline-derived CDR1 and CDR2 are KGHSH and LQKENI. The CDR3, as DNA: TGTGCCAGCTCACCTCGGACTGGAGATCAGCCCCAGCATTTT. Translated: CASSPRTGDQPQHF.

The rearrangement links TRBV27 to TRBJ2-3, with 10 bases fitting TRBD2. The CDR3 loop spans 19 amino acids. The V gene end was trimmed by 5 bases and the J gene end by 2 bases; junction bases not matched to a gene: 16. The V gene's germline CDR1 is MNHEY and CDR2 SMNVEV (reference sequence). The CDR3 is CASSPTTSGPRLLTDTQYF. The CDR3 DNA follows: TGTGCCAGCAGTCCCACGACTAGCGGGCCTCGTTTACTCACAGATACGCAGTATTTT.